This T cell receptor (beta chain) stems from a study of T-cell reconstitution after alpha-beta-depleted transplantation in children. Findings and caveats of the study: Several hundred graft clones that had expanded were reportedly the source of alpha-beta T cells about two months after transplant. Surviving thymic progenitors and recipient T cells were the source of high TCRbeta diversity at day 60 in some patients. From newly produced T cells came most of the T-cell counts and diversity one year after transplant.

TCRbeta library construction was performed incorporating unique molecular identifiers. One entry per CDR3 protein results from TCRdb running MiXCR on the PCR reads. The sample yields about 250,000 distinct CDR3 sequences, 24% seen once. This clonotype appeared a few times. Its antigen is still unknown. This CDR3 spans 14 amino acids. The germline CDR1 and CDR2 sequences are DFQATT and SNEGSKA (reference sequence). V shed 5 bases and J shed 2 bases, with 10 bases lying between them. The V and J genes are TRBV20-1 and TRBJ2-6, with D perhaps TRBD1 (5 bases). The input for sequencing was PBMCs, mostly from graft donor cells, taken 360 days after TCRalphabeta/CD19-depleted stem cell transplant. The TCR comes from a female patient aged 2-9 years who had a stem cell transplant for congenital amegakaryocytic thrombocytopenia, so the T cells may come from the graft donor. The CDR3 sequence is CSAPRTPGANVLTF. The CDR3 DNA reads TGCAGTGCTCCACGGACACCTGGGGCCAACGTCCTGACTTTC.